This TCR beta chain emerged from a study of T cells in localized non-small cell lung cancer. General study results and limits: Researchers found a median approximately 57 of the top 100 tumor clones in adjacent lung. Without multi-region sequencing, intratumor heterogeneity could not be excluded. Among blood samples, higher T cell density accompanied longer overall survival. Clonality of T cells reached its maximum in uninvolved adjacent lung, surpassing tumor.

Assay: immunoSEQ multiplex PCR; the TCRdb copy retains only in-frame clones and omits some. The data show about 19,000 clones, around 83% seen once. Regarding this clone: Its specificity is unknown.

V trimming: 7 bases; J trimming: 3 bases; junction bases outside the gene matches: 9. The CDR3 sequence is 15 residues long. Germline CDR1 MNHEY, CDR2 SVGAGI. This clonotype was obtained from a man aged 40 to 69 with stage I lung adenocarcinoma. This chain joins TRBV6-5 and TRBJ2-1, with TRBD1 identical over 7 bases. The source material was peripheral blood, sampled before any cancer treatment. The chain's CDR3 is CASNLTGASYNEQFF. The DNA of the CDR3 is TGTGCCAGCAACCTTACAGGGGCCAGCTACAATGAGCAGTTCTTC.